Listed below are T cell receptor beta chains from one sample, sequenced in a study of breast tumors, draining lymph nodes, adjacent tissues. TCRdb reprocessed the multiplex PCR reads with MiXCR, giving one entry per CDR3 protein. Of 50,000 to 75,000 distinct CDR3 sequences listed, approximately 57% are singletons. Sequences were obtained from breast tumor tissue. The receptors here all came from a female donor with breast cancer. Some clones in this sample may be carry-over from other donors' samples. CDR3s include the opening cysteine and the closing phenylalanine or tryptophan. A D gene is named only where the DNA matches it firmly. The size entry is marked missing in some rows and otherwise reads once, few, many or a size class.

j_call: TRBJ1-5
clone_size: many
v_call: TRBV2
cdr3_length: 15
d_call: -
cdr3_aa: CASSAAWTSNQPQHF
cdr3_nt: TGTGCCAGCAGTGCCGCGTGGACTAGCAATCAGCCCCAGCATTTT

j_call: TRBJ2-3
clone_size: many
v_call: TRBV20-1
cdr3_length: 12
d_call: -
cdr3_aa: CSARDSVQAQYF
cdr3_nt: TGCAGTGCTAGAGATTCGGTACAGGCGCAGTATTTT

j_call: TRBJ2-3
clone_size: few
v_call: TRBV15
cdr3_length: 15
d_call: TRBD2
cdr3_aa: CATSRVGLAESSQYF
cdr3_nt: TGTGCCACCAGCAGAGTAGGTCTAGCGGAAAGCTCGCAGTATTTT

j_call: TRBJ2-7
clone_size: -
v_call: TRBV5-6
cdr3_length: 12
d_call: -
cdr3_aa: CASSRTWGEQYF
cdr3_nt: TGTGCCAGCAGCCGGACATGGGGCGAGCAGTACTTC

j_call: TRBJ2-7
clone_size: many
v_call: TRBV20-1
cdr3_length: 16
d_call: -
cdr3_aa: CSARAVGRAPSYEQYF
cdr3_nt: TGCAGTGCTCGAGCGGTGGGCCGGGCCCCCTCCTACGAGCAGTACTTC

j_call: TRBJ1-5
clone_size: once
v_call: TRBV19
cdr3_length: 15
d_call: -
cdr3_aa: CASSIDGSGQETQHF
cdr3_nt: TGTGCCAGTAGTATAGATGGGTCAGGCCAAGAGACCCAGCATTTT

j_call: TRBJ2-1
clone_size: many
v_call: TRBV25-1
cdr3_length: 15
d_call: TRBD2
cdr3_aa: CASKSTSGADNEQFF
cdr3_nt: TGTGCCAGCAAGTCAACTAGCGGGGCGGACAATGAGCAGTTCTTC

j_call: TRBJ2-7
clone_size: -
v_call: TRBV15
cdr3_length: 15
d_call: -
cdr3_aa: CATSSVDDGVDEQYF
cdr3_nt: TGTGCCACCAGCAGCGTTGATGACGGGGTTGACGAGCAGTACTTC

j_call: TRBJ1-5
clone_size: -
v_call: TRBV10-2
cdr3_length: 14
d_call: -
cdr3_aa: CASSESGLNQPQHF
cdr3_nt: TGCGCCAGCAGTGAGTCGGGGTTAAATCAGCCCCAGCATTTT

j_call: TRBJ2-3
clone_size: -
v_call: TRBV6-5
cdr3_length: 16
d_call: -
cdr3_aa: CASGQMGHRALGEQYF
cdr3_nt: TGTGCCAGCGGTCAAATGGGGCACAGGGCCTTGGGAGAGCAGTATTTT

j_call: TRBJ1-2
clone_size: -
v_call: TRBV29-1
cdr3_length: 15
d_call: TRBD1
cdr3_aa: CSVGSSTGFGYGYTF
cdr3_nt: TGCAGCGTCGGATCTTCGACAGGGTTTGGCTATGGCTACACCTTC

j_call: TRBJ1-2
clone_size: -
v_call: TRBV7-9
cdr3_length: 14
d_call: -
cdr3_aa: CASTPGQANYGYTF
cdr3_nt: TGTGCCAGCACACCGGGACAAGCTAACTATGGCTACACCTTC

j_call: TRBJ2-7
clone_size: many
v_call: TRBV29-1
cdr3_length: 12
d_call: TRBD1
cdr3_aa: CSVRTGVNEQYF
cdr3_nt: TGCAGCGTTAGGACAGGTGTCAATGAGCAGTACTTC

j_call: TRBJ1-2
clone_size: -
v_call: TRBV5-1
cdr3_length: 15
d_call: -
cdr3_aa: CASSPGGGIDYGYTF
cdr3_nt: TGCGCCAGCAGCCCGGGGGGAGGGATCGACTATGGCTACACCTTC